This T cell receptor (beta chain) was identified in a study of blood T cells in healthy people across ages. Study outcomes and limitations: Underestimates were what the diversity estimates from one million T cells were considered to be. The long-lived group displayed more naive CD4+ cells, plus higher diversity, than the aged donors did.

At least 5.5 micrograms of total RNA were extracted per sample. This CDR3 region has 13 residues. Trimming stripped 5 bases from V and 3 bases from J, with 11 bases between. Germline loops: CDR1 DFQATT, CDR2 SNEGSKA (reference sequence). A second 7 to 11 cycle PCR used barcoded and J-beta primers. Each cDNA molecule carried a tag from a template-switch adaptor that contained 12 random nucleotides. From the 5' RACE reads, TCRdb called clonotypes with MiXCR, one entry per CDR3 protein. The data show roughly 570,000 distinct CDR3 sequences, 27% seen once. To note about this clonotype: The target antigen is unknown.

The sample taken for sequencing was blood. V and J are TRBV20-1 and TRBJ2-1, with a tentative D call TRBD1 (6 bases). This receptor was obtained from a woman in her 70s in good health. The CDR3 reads CSAGTQGYNEQFF. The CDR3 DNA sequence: TGCAGTGCTGGGACACAGGGCTACAATGAGCAGTTCTTC.